Sequencing of this TCR beta chain was carried out in a study of blood T cell repertoires in COVID-19. Study-level background: From the United States, Italy and Spain came samples of acute and convalescent COVID-19. Sources were T cells, B-cell-depleted T cells, or PBMCs; the material itself was cDNA or gDNA.

Recruited during active infection, patients (from Seattle) were subsequently followed longitudinally. Original analysis: Amplified reference gene primers provided the basis for estimating nucleated cell counts. Libraries were prepared by immunoSEQ multiplex PCR; TCRdb keeps only in-frame clonotypes and omits some of them. V, J and clone size are taken as reported in that table, and D and trimming were inferred from the DNA itself. This sample has hundreds of thousands of clones; about nine tenths occur once, and the top ten carry under 6.5%. Germline values: CDR1 SGHVS, CDR2 FNYEAQ. This CDR3 contains 18 residues. V trimming: 0 bases; J trimming: 0 bases; junction bases outside the gene matches: 10.

The receptor was derived from a woman aged 50 to 65 with COVID-19, enrolled during active disease. J is TRBJ1-2 and V is TRBV7-6, with TRBD1 matching over 7 bases. The specimen was peripheral blood. The chain's CDR3 is CASSLAQGGGRANYGYTF. The CDR3 DNA is TGTGCCAGCAGCTTAGCGCAAGGAGGGGGCAGAGCTAACTATGGCTACACCTTC.